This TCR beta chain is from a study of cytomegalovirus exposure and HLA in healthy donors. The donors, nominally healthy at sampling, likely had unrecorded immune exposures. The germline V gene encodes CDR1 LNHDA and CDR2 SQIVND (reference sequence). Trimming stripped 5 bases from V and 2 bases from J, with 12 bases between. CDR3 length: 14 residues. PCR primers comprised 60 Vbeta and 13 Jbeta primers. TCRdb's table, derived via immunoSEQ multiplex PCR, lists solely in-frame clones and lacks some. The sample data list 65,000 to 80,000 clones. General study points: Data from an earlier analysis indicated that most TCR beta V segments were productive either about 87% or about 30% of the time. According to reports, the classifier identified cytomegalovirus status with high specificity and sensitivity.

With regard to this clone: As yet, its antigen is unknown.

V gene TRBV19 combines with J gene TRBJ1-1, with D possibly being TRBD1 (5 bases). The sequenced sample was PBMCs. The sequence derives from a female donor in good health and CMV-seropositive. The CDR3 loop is CASSRGDENTEAFF. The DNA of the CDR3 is TGTGCCAGTAGTCGGGGGGATGAAAACACTGAAGCTTTCTTT.